The rows below give T cell receptor beta chains drawn from one sample of a study of blood T cell repertoires in COVID-19. Some clones are missing from TCRdb's copy, which holds only in-frame ones; the method was immunoSEQ multiplex PCR. The sample consists of around 120,000 clones, 55% to 75% of them appearing once. Sequences were obtained from peripheral blood. Receptor source: a woman in her seventies with acute or convalescent COVID-19. Both conserved end residues are part of each CDR3. The order of the fields is D gene, clone size, V gene, J gene, CDR3 protein, CDR3 DNA. The D gene is left open where the match is weak. Only some rows state a clone size, as once, few, many or a class for expanded clones.

D: TRBD1; size: .; V: TRBV10-3; J: TRBJ2-7; CDR3: CAISGRDRGHEQYF; DNA: TGTGCCATCAGTGGGAGGGACAGGGGCCACGAGCAGTACTTC
D: .; size: once; V: TRBV6-2/TRBV6-3; J: TRBJ1-2; CDR3: CASSPNHNYGYTF; DNA: TGTGCCAGCAGCCCAAATCATAACTATGGCTACACCTTC
D: TRBD1; size: .; V: TRBV27; J: TRBJ1-5; CDR3: CASSLFSGGHQPQHF; DNA: TGTGCCAGCAGTTTATTCTCAGGGGGGCATCAGCCCCAGCATTTT
D: TRBD2; size: .; V: TRBV6-2/TRBV6-3; J: TRBJ2-7; CDR3: CASSSGTSGSRYEQYF; DNA: TGTGCCAGCAGTTCCGGGACTAGCGGGAGTAGGTACGAGCAGTACTTC
D: TRBD1; size: .; V: TRBV7-2; J: TRBJ1-6; CDR3: CASSRTGLNSPLHF; DNA: TGTGCCAGCAGCCGGACAGGACTCAATTCACCCCTCCACTTT
D: .; size: few; V: TRBV5-5; J: TRBJ1-6; CDR3: CASSLGGREALHF; DNA: TGTGCCAGCAGCTTGGGGGGGCGAGAAGCCCTCCACTTT
D: .; size: .; V: TRBV5-1; J: TRBJ2-2; CDR3: CASSLGDSNTGELFF; DNA: TGCGCCAGCAGCTTGGGGGACTCTAACACCGGGGAGCTGTTTTTT
D: .; size: .; V: TRBV19; J: TRBJ2-2; CDR3: CAVSVLGGGELFF; DNA: TGCGCCGTCTCGGTCCTGGGGGGCGGGGAGCTGTTTTTT
D: TRBD1; size: .; V: TRBV30; J: TRBJ2-7; CDR3: CAWNRDSLSDEQYF; DNA: TGTGCCTGGAACCGGGACAGTCTTTCCGACGAGCAGTACTTC
D: .; size: .; V: TRBV30; J: TRBJ2-2; CDR3: CAWNRRRDGELFF; DNA: TGTGCCTGGAATCGACGCAGGGACGGGGAGCTGTTTTTT
D: .; size: once; V: TRBV6-5; J: TRBJ2-7; CDR3: CASSYSGTVSSYEQYF; DNA: TGTGCCAGCAGTTACTCGGGCACTGTGAGCTCCTACGAGCAGTACTTC
D: .; size: .; V: TRBV28; J: TRBJ2-3; CDR3: CASEPLGVSSTDTQYF; DNA: TGTGCCAGCGAACCCCTAGGAGTATCTAGCACAGATACGCAGTATTTT
D: TRBD1; size: .; V: TRBV10-3; J: TRBJ1-1; CDR3: CAISEAPTGLTEAFF; DNA: TGTGCCATCAGTGAGGCCCCGACAGGGCTGACTGAAGCTTTCTTT
D: TRBD1; size: .; V: TRBV15; J: TRBJ2-7; CDR3: CATSYSRQGSNEQYF; DNA: TGTGCCACCAGCTATTCTCGACAGGGGAGCAACGAGCAGTACTTC
D: .; size: once; V: TRBV9; J: TRBJ1-2; CDR3: CASSPRYGSGYGYTF; DNA: TGTGCCAGCAGCCCTCGTTACGGTTCGGGCTATGGCTACACCTTC
D: .; size: .; V: TRBV6-5; J: TRBJ1-2; CDR3: CASSRQNYGYTF; DNA: TGTGCCAGCAGTCGACAGAACTATGGCTACACCTTC
D: TRBD2; size: .; V: TRBV7-2; J: TRBJ2-1; CDR3: CASSWGGLIDEQFF; DNA: TGTGCCAGCAGCTGGGGGGGACTTATAGATGAGCAGTTCTTC
D: .; size: .; V: TRBV28; J: TRBJ1-2; CDR3: CASSLLGGPYGYTF; DNA: TGTGCCAGCAGTTTATTGGGGGGGCCCTATGGCTACACCTTC
D: .; size: once; V: TRBV29-1; J: TRBJ2-1; CDR3: CSVDAQFSYNEQFF; DNA: TGCAGCGTTGACGCGCAATTCTCCTACAATGAGCAGTTCTTC
D: TRBD1; size: .; V: TRBV19; J: TRBJ1-5; CDR3: CASRETGAGYQPQHF; DNA: TGTGCCAGTAGGGAGACAGGGGCCGGGTATCAGCCCCAGCATTTT
D: TRBD2; size: .; V: TRBV7-2; J: TRBJ2-7; CDR3: CASSTRGTSGGAPPYEQYF; DNA: TGTGCCAGCAGCACTAGGGGGACTAGCGGGGGGGCCCCTCCGTACGAGCAGTACTTC
D: .; size: .; V: TRBV19; J: TRBJ1-1; CDR3: CASMTTEMNTEAFF; DNA: TGTGCCAGTATGACGACTGAAATGAACACTGAAGCTTTCTTT
D: .; size: .; V: TRBV9; J: TRBJ2-1; CDR3: CASSLTGGHEQFF; DNA: TGTGCCAGCAGCTTAACAGGTGGCCATGAGCAGTTCTTC
D: .; size: few; V: TRBV1; J: TRBJ2-7; CDR3: CTSSQDSEGGNEQYF; DNA: TGCACCAGCAGCCAAGATAGTGAAGGGGGAAACGAGCAGTACTTC
D: TRBD1; size: .; V: TRBV19; J: TRBJ2-4; CDR3: CATPTGTNIQYF; DNA: TGTGCCACCCCGACAGGGACAAACATTCAGTACTTC
D: TRBD1; size: .; V: TRBV24-1; J: TRBJ2-7; CDR3: CATSDFEGQVLF; DNA: TGTGCCACCAGTGATTTTGAAGGACAGGTCCTCTTC
D: .; size: .; V: TRBV19; J: TRBJ2-5; CDR3: CASSTVVQEGTQYF; DNA: TGTGCCAGTAGTACCGTCGTCCAGGAGGGGACCCAGTACTTC
D: TRBD2; size: few; V: TRBV24-1; J: TRBJ2-1; CDR3: CATSDPGLAGGNEQFF; DNA: TGTGCCACCAGTGATCCGGGACTAGCGGGGGGGAATGAGCAGTTCTTC
D: .; size: once; V: TRBV11-2; J: TRBJ1-4; CDR3: CASSKGRGEKLFF; DNA: TGTGCCAGCAGCAAGGGGCGGGGTGAAAAACTGTTTTTT